This T cell receptor (beta chain) was profiled in a study of blood T cell repertoires in COVID-19 (TCRdb year 2020). Regarding the research as a whole: Samples covering the acute and convalescent phases of COVID-19 were provided by collaborators in the United States, Italy and Spain. The prospective study material was composed of cDNA or gDNA derived from T cells, B-cell-depleted T cells, or PBMCs. Subjects who had been exposed to COVID-19, were actively infected with it, or had recovered from it provided the deeply sampled blood TCRbeta repertoires that made up the dataset. The repertoires were made available in a free public database intended to serve as a resource for research on the immune response to SARS-CoV-2. Samples came from the ongoing ImmuneRACE study (first 160 participants) plus 1,254 subjects from 6 global collaborators. A de-identified subject ID, COVID-19 status, age in years and sex were almost always included in the sample metadata. HLA class I and class II types, where available, came from metadata supplied by the sample provider rather than from assay-based typing.

CDR1 and CDR2 (SGHTA, FQGNSA) derive from the germline V gene. The junction shows trimming of 5 bases on V and 10 bases on J, and the gene matches do not reach 12 bases of it. The cysteine opens and the phenylalanine closes a CDR3 of 14 amino acids. Only CDR3 DNA remains: 42 bases, in frame from the first base. TCRbeta CDR3 regions were amplified from genomic DNA using the immunoSEQ Assay, a bias-controlled multiplex PCR. Concerning the study's data processing: Within the assay, amplification of reference gene primers was used to estimate how many nucleated cells each sample contained. To quantify the absolute abundance of each unique TCRbeta CDR3 rearrangement, sequence reads were collapsed and filtered. For each sample, productive Simpson clonality was calculated by taking the square root of Simpson's diversity index across productive rearrangements. TCRdb provides this immuneACCESS table in a form limited to in-frame rearrangements. Some clones are lacking; in checked studies, under half of them reflect an unresolved V gene, and why the rest are absent is not known. V and J calls and clone size are copied from that table; D and trimming were computed from the DNA. A total of about 310,000 clones appear in this sample, around 90% of them only once. The ten largest make up under 1.1% of the sample.

One collaborating source in Seattle enrolled patients during active infection and followed them longitudinally through the course of disease. Whole blood was collected in K2EDTA tubes by collaborating institutions according to the institutions' own protocols. For TCRbeta analysis, collaborator samples were shipped as frozen whole blood, as isolated PBMCs, or as DNA extracted from either sample type. On the study overall, not on this receptor specifically: The quantity of clinical and demographic metadata differed by source and by participant and was supplied without curation.

In regard to this clone: Its antigen is not yet known. Base qualities are not at hand, and no much larger clone is one base apart.

The sequenced sample was peripheral blood. Rearrangement joined TRBV7-2 to TRBJ1-2; 8 bases in between match TRBD1. The clonotype was recovered from a woman in her 40s with COVID-19, enrolled during active disease. The nucleotide sequence reads as follows: TGTGCCAGCAGCATACGGACAGGGACAAAGCCCTACACCTTC. This yields the protein CASSIRTGTKPYTF.